These 9 T cell receptor beta chains came from one sample sequenced in a study of blood T cell repertoires in COVID-19. Data came from immunoSEQ multiplex PCR; TCRdb stores just in-frame clones and leaves some out. Of tens of thousands of clones listed, about 86% were seen once; the top ten hold 1.4%. The sequenced material came from peripheral blood. The receptor set was obtained from a woman aged 55-69 years with acute or convalescent COVID-19.

This chain uses TRBV6-1 with TRBJ1-1; D remains unclear. CDR3 length: 18 amino acids. Germline V lookup: CDR1 MNHNS, CDR2 SASEGT. Trimming removed 2 bases at V and 0 bases at J, with 19 bases between. The CDR3: CASSEFPLTPPMNTEAFF. In DNA form, the CDR3 reads TGTGCCAGCAGTGAATTTCCCTTGACACCCCCTATGAACACTGAAGCTTTCTTT.

The rearrangement links TRBV9 to TRBJ2-2; 10 positions match TRBD2. This CDR3 has 17 residues. Germline-derived CDR1 and CDR2 are SGDLS and YYNGEE. The V gene end was trimmed by 0 bases and the J gene end by 7 bases; junction bases not matched to a gene: 9. CDR3 residues: CASSVGLAGASNGELFF. The DNA of the CDR3 is TGTGCCAGCAGCGTAGGCCTAGCGGGAGCAAGTAACGGGGAGCTGTTTTTT.

This clone occurred a few times. This chain links TRBV5-6 with TRBJ1-1; 10 bases are shared with TRBD1. After removal of 7 bases from V and 1 base from J, the junction contained 4 bases not matched to a gene. CDR3 length: 14 amino acids. The V gene's germline CDR1 is SGHDT and CDR2 YYEEEE. The CDR3 bases are TGTGCCAGCGGCCGGACAGGGGGGAACACTGAAGCTTTCTTT. Translated: CASGRTGGNTEAFF.

This clone was counted a single time. The chain couples TRBV28 to TRBJ2-7, with D perhaps TRBD2 (7 bases). Germline CDR1 and CDR2: MDHEN and SYDVKM. This CDR3 comprises 16 residues. V lost 6 bases, J lost 2 bases, and 20 bases lay in between. The DNA for the CDR3 is TGTGCCAGCAGCCGAAACGTGGGAGGGGACACCTACGAGCAGTACTTC. Its protein product is CASSRNVGGDTYEQYF.

The V call is TRBV7-6, the J call TRBJ2-1, with D uncertain. The CDR3 extends over 15 amino acids. Trimming shortened V by 1 base and J by 6 bases, and 13 bases separated the two germline ends. The V gene's germline CDR1 is SGHVS and CDR2 FNYEAQ. The CDR3 is CASSLGTGGSNEQFF. CDR3 bases: TGTGCCAGCAGCTTAGGCACCGGCGGCAGCAATGAGCAGTTCTTC.

The chain uses TRBV4-1 and TRBJ2-2; 7 bases fit TRBD2. The ends lost 1 base at V and 3 bases at J; junction bases unmatched: 5. CDR1 and CDR2 from the germline V gene are MGHRA and YSYEKL. The CDR3 consists of 16 residues. The CDR3 nucleotides read TGCGCCAGCAGCCAAGGGAAGGGAGGGGACACCGGGGAGCTGTTTTTT. It translates to CASSQGKGGDTGELFF.

The chain links TRBV19 to TRBJ1-2, with TRBD1 identical over 7 bases. The CDR3 is 14 amino acids. Unmatched junction bases numbered 5, after V lost 7 bases and J lost 0 bases. Germline V lookup: CDR1 LNHDA, CDR2 SQIVND (reference sequence). This CDR3 reads CASTMDRTNYGYTF. The CDR3 region has the DNA TGTGCCAGTACTATGGACAGGACTAACTATGGCTACACCTTC.

The J gene is TRBJ2-3, the V gene TRBV6-5; a weak D match, TRBD2 (5 bases). Germline CDR1 and CDR2: MNHEY and SVGAGI. The CDR3 spans 15 residues. The V gene lost 2 bases and the J gene lost 2 bases, with 11 bases spanning the gap. CDR3 loop: CASSYEGVITDTQYF. In DNA form, the CDR3 reads TGTGCCAGCAGTTACGAGGGAGTCATCACAGATACGCAGTATTTT.

This clone was seen a single time. This chain uses TRBV10-1 with TRBJ1-6; TRBD1 matches 7 bases. The CDR3 runs to 13 residues. The junction had 2 bases not matched to a gene; V was cut back by 5 bases and J by 7 bases. Germline CDR1 and CDR2: WNHNN and SYGVQD (reference sequence). The CDR3 here is CASSRDSNSPLHF. The CDR3 nucleotides are TGCGCCAGCAGTCGGGACAGCAATTCACCCCTCCACTTT.